The next 18 T cell receptor beta chains were all read from a single sample in a study of blood T cell repertoires in COVID-19. Clones were sequenced by immunoSEQ multiplex PCR, and TCRdb holds only the in-frame ones, with some missing. This sample carries about 20,000 clones, 85% to 90% of them seen once, and the ten largest clones take over 9.5%. Input material: peripheral blood. These receptors were collected from a human donor in a cohort sampled during active COVID-19.

V usage is TRBV5-4 and J usage is TRBJ1-2; no clear D gene. The CDR3 sequence is 13 residues long. V was cut by 8 bases and J by 1 base, with 12 bases left in between. In germline, CDR1 is SGHNT, CDR2 YYREEE (reference sequence). This chain's CDR3 is CASLRQNNYGYTF. The CDR3 DNA reads TGTGCCAGTCTCCGACAAAATAACTATGGCTACACCTTC.

CDR3 amino acids: CASSHPDYSVYNEQFF. CDR3 in DNA: TGTGCCAGCAGTCACCCAGACTATTCTGTCTACAATGAGCAGTTCTTC. The rearrangement joins TRBV28 to TRBJ2-1, with a tentative D call TRBD2 (5 bases). The CDR3 totals 16 residues. CDR1 is MDHEN, CDR2 SYDVKM, per germline. The V and J ends lost 5 bases and 3 bases respectively, with 17 bases between them.

A single count supports this clone. This chain uses TRBV3-1 (or the pseudogene TRBV3-2) with TRBJ2-7; 7 nucleotides agree with TRBD1. CDR1 is LGHDT and CDR2 is YNNKEL in the germline V gene (reference sequence). This CDR3 has 16 amino acids. With 6 bases clipped from V and 0 bases from J, the junction kept 11 bases outside the gene matches. CDR3 DNA sequence: TGTGCCAGCAGGGGAAGACAGGGCCGGTACTCCTACGAGCAGTACTTC. Translation: CASRGRQGRYSYEQYF.

The V and J genes are TRBV7-2 and TRBJ1-5; D uncertain. V lost 7 bases and J 4 bases, leaving 14 bases between the germline ends. Germline values: CDR1 SGHTA, CDR2 FQGNSA. The length of the CDR3 is 14 residues. The CDR3 DNA sequence: TGTGCCAGCACGAAACGGGGTGGGAATCAGCCCCAGCATTTT. This encodes CASTKRGGNQPQHF.

The V gene is TRBV5-1, the J gene TRBJ1-1; 9 bases fit TRBD1. Germline values: CDR1 SGHRS, CDR2 YFSETQ. V was pared by 0 bases and J by 5 bases, with 11 bases of the junction left unmatched. The CDR3 consists of 17 residues. This CDR3 is CASSLVGQGSLGTEAFF. The CDR3 coding sequence is TGCGCCAGCAGCTTGGTGGGACAGGGCAGTTTGGGAACTGAAGCTTTCTTT. Based on the CDR3 plus reference TRBV5-1 and TRBJ1-1, the full variable domain is KAGVTQTPRYLIKTRGQQVTLSCSPISGHRSVSWYQQTPGQGLQFLFEYFSETQRNKGNFPGRFSGRQFSNSRSEMNVSTLELGDSALYLCASSLVGQGSLGTEAFFGQGTRLTVV.

V usage is TRBV5-1 and J usage is TRBJ2-1; 11 positions agree with TRBD2. Germline-derived CDR1 and CDR2 are SGHRS and YFSETQ. Trimming at V came to 4 bases and at J to 0 bases, leaving 3 bases not matched to a gene. This CDR3 is built from 16 residues. CDR3 bases: TGCGCCAGCAGCGGCACTAGCGGGAGCTCCTACAATGAGCAGTTCTTC. It translates to CASSGTSGSSYNEQFF.

The sample holds a few counts of this clone. The J gene is TRBJ2-7, the V gene TRBV5-1; D may be TRBD2 (5 bases). The CDR3 runs 12 residues. CDR1 and CDR2 (germline): SGHRS, YFSETQ. The ends were cut back, 4 bases at V and 4 bases at J, with 9 bases in the middle. The CDR3 protein is CASSVSEYEQYF. The DNA for the CDR3 is TGCGCCAGCAGCGTTAGCGAATACGAGCAGTACTTC.

V usage is TRBV6-2 or TRBV6-3 and J usage is TRBJ1-6; the match to TRBD1 covers 7 bases. The germline V gene encodes CDR1 MNHEY and CDR2 SVGEGT. V shed 6 bases and J 8 bases; nucleotides not matched to a gene: 7. The CDR3 runs 14 residues. DNA of the CDR3: TGTGCCAGCAGCCCACAGGGGACCTATTCACCCCTCCACTTT. As protein: CASSPQGTYSPLHF.

By frequency in the sample, this clone is medium-sized (0.01 to 0.1%). V and J are TRBV6-2 or TRBV6-3 and TRBJ2-7; 11 bases match TRBD2. This CDR3 has 14 residues. Germline V CDR1 and CDR2: MNHEY, SVGEGT. V lost 2 bases, J lost 3 bases, and 0 bases stayed unmatched. In DNA form, the CDR3 reads TGTGCCAGCAGTTACGGGACTAGCGGCTACGAGCAGTACTTC. The encoded protein is CASSYGTSGYEQYF.

The J gene is TRBJ2-2, the V gene TRBV15; possible D gene TRBD1, 6 bases. V lost 8 bases and J lost 6, with 16 bases in between. The germline gives CDR1 LNHNV, CDR2 YYDKDF (reference sequence). The CDR3 contains 14 residues. The CDR3 nucleotides read TGTGCCACCCGGGGACACAGAGGAGCCGGGGAGCTGTTTTTT. Translation: CATRGHRGAGELFF.

The J gene is TRBJ2-7, the V gene TRBV7-9, with 7 bases aligning to TRBD1. This CDR3 contains 14 residues. Germline trimming cut 4 bases from V and 5 bases from J; bases unmatched to any gene: 8. Germline V lookup: CDR1 SEHNR, CDR2 FQNEAQ (reference sequence). The CDR3 DNA reads as TGTGCCAGCAGCTCGACAGGGCTGGAACACGAGCAGTACTTC. It is translated as CASSSTGLEHEQYF.

The gene calls are TRBV9 and TRBJ2-5; 12 bases match TRBD2. The CDR3 has 18 amino acids. After removal of 0 bases from V and 2 bases from J, the junction contained 8 bases not matched to a gene. Germline V gene data show CDR1 as SGDLS and CDR2 as YYNGEE. The CDR3 coding sequence is TGTGCCAGCAGCGTAGGGCTAGCGGGAGGGCCAGTTCAAGAGACCCAGTACTTC. Residues: CASSVGLAGGPVQETQYF.

The chain combines TRBV18 with TRBJ1-1; no reliable D call. Germline CDR1 and CDR2: KGHSH and LQKENI. The CDR3 sequence is 17 residues long. V dropped 2 bases and J dropped 2 bases, with 18 bases sitting between them. The CDR3 loop is CASSPVPSAGVNTEAFF. CDR3 DNA sequence: TGTGCCAGCTCACCAGTTCCCTCCGCTGGAGTTAACACTGAAGCTTTCTTT.

The chain joins TRBV6-1 to TRBJ2-1; TRBD2 matches at 9 bases. J gave up 1 base and V 3 bases, and 7 bases lay outside the gene matches. Germline CDR1 is MNHNS and CDR2 is SASEGT. This CDR3 region has 17 residues. The CDR3 reads CASSDGISGSSYNEQFF. CDR3 in DNA: TGTGCCAGCAGTGACGGGATTAGCGGGAGTTCCTACAATGAGCAGTTCTTC.

The gene calls are TRBV6-5 and TRBJ1-6, with D perhaps TRBD1 (5 bases). Germline CDR1 MNHEY, CDR2 SVGAGI. Deletions cut 4 bases from V and 9 bases from J, with 13 bases between. The CDR3 is 14 amino acids. The CDR3: CASSSTGGGSPLHF. CDR3 in DNA: TGTGCCAGCAGTTCTACAGGTGGCGGTTCACCCCTCCACTTT.

The genes are TRBV13 and TRBJ2-1; 12 bases map to TRBD2. Unmatched junction bases numbered 3, after V lost 7 bases and J lost 5 bases. The length of the CDR3 is 14 residues. In germline, CDR1 is PRHDT, CDR2 FYEKMQ (reference sequence). Written as DNA, the CDR3 is TGTGCCAGCATTCTAGCGGGAGGGAACAATGAGCAGTTCTTC. This translates into CASILAGGNNEQFF.

The chain carries TRBV5-1 and TRBJ1-1; a weak D match, TRBD1 (5 bases). The ends were cut back, 0 bases at V and 6 bases at J, with 12 bases in the middle. The germline CDR1 and CDR2 sequences are SGHRS and YFSETQ. The CDR3 has 14 residues. The CDR3 sequence: CASSLAGGASEAFF. The CDR3 DNA follows: TGCGCCAGCAGCTTGGCCGGTGGGGCTTCTGAAGCTTTCTTT.

This sequence joins TRBV14 and TRBJ1-4; D is uncertain. The CDR3 length is 15 residues. Trimming took 4 bases from V and 6 from J, leaving 15 bases between them. CDR1 is SGHDN, CDR2 FVKESK, per germline. The CDR3 region has the DNA TGTGCCAGCAGCCGCCTCCCCGGGAACTATGAAAAACTGTTTTTT. It is translated as CASSRLPGNYEKLFF.